The 22 T cell receptor beta chains below all came from one sample that was sequenced in a study of blood T cell repertoires in COVID-19. TCRdb's copy holds only in-frame clones and misses some; the assay was immunoSEQ multiplex PCR. The sample holds some 230,000 clones, just under 85% seen once. The specimen sequenced was PBMCs or T cells enriched from blood (not recorded which). These receptors were taken from a middle-aged woman with acute COVID-19.

The CDR3 reads CASSRGTGGHQPQHF. As DNA, the CDR3 is TGTGCCAGCAGTCGGGGGACAGGGGGCCATCAGCCCCAGCATTTT. The chain links TRBV27 to TRBJ1-5; 12 bases are a match to TRBD1. CDR1 and CDR2 from the germline V gene are MNHEY and SMNVEV (reference sequence). The trim removed 5 bases at V and 5 bases at J, leaving 4 bases unmatched. The length of the CDR3 is 15 residues.

This chain joins TRBV5-1 and TRBJ2-2, with TRBD1 as a possible D gene (6 bases). The CDR3 spans 15 residues. CDR1 is SGHRS and CDR2 is YFSETQ in the germline V gene. V gave up 4 bases and J gave up 2 bases, with 12 bases separating them. As DNA, the CDR3 is TGCGCCAGCAGCAAAGGACAGTCTAACACCGGGGAGCTGTTTTTT. Amino acids: CASSKGQSNTGELFF.

Details on this clone: The sample contains more than one DNA sequence encoding this CDR3. The J gene is TRBJ1-5, the V gene TRBV19; D not certain. The length of the CDR3 is 13 residues. The V gene lost 3 bases and the J gene lost 7 bases, with 10 bases spanning the gap. The V gene's germline CDR1 is LNHDA and CDR2 SQIVND (reference sequence). CDR3 amino acids: CASSMRSGQPQHF. The CDR3 region has the DNA TGTGCCAGTAGTATGCGGAGTGGCCAGCCCCAGCATTTT.

This clone was counted a single time. The V call is TRBV4-1, the J call TRBJ2-7, with D possibly TRBD2 on 5 matching bases. This CDR3 contains 13 residues. CDR1 and CDR2 from the germline V gene are MGHRA and YSYEKL. Trimming removed 3 bases from V and 3 bases from J, with 9 bases in between. CDR3: CASSHLDFYEQYF. CDR3 DNA sequence: TGCGCCAGCAGCCACCTGGACTTCTACGAGCAGTACTTC.

The gene calls are TRBV24-1 and TRBJ2-7; D call uncertain. There are 13 residues in the CDR3. Per the germline V gene, CDR1 is KGHDR and CDR2 is SFDVKD. Deletions cut 5 bases from V and 1 base from J, with 8 bases between. CDR3 in DNA: TGTGCCACCAGTGCAGGTTCTTCCTACGAGCAGTACTTC. This gives the protein CATSAGSSYEQYF.

This rearrangement joins TRBV28 to TRBJ2-3, with D perhaps matching TRBD2 (6 bases). V was pared by 4 bases and J by 0 bases, with 14 bases between. Germline V gives CDR1 MDHEN, CDR2 SYDVKM. The CDR3 extends over 16 amino acids. The CDR3 DNA reads TGTGCCAGCAGTTCCCCTGGCGGGACTAGCACAGATACGCAGTATTTT. Translated: CASSSPGGTSTDTQYF.

The rearrangement joins TRBV19 to TRBJ2-7; 9 nucleotides align to TRBD1. V lost 1 base and J lost 3; bases outside the gene matches: 4. CDR3 length: 15 residues. CDR1 and CDR2 (germline): LNHDA, SQIVND (reference sequence). The CDR3, as DNA: TGTGCCAGTAGTATAGGGACAGGGGTGGGCTACGAGCAGTACTTC. It is translated as CASSIGTGVGYEQYF.

The chain employs TRBV28 and TRBJ1-1, with unresolved D. This CDR3 comprises 13 residues. The V gene's germline CDR1 is MDHEN and CDR2 SYDVKM. The V and J ends lost 5 bases and 0 bases respectively, with 7 bases between them. CDR3 in amino acids: CASSPQMNTEAFF. CDR3 nucleotides: TGTGCCAGCAGTCCTCAGATGAACACTGAAGCTTTCTTT. Filled out from reference TRBV28 and TRBJ1-1, the complete variable domain reads DVKVTQSSRYLVKRTGEKVFLECVQDMDHENMFWYRQDPGLGLRLIYFSYDVKMKEKGDIPEGYSVSREKKERFSLILESASTNQTSMYLCASSPQMNTEAFFGQGTRLTVV.

This clone was observed once. This rearrangement joins TRBV5-4 to TRBJ1-2; TRBD1 aligns across 7 bases. This CDR3 has 17 residues. The germline V gene has CDR1 SGHNT and CDR2 YYREEE (reference sequence). V was pared by 0 bases and J by 4 bases, with 12 bases of the junction left unmatched. The CDR3 reads CASSLATGTEGSYGYTF. DNA of the CDR3: TGTGCCAGCAGCTTGGCAACCGGGACAGAAGGGAGCTATGGCTACACCTTC.

The chain couples TRBV9 to TRBJ2-2, with a tentative D call TRBD1 (6 bases). The CDR3 is made up of 16 amino acids. Germline V lookup: CDR1 SGDLS, CDR2 YYNGEE. V lost 0 bases and J 2 bases, leaving 11 bases between the germline ends. The CDR3: CASSVGGRGNTGELFF. The CDR3 DNA follows: TGTGCCAGCAGCGTAGGGGGCAGGGGAAACACCGGGGAGCTGTTTTTT. Supplemented by reference TRBV9 and TRBJ2-2, the full variable domain reads DSGVTQTPKHLITATGQRVTLRCSPRSGDLSVYWYQQSLDQGLQFLIQYYNGEERAKGNILERFSAQQFPDLHSELNLSSLELGDSALYFCASSVGGRGNTGELFFGEGSRLTVL.

About this clone itself: Because the CDR3's place on the DNA is in doubt, the DNA is left out and the CDR3 is given as listed by TCRdb. V usage is TRBV2 and J usage is TRBJ1-2. Germline V gene data show CDR1 as SNHLY and CDR2 as FYNNEI. The CDR3 is 14 amino acids in total, end residues counted. The CDR3: CATSRGGADYGCTF.

The J gene is TRBJ2-3, the V gene TRBV2; D possibly corresponds to TRBD1 (6 bases). Germline-derived CDR1 and CDR2 are SNHLY and FYNNEI. The germline V and J ends were trimmed by 5 bases and 2 bases, with 8 bases remaining between them. This CDR3 has 13 amino acids. The CDR3 coding sequence is TGTGCCAGCAGTAGACAGGTCACAGATACGCAGTATTTT. Translating it yields CASSRQVTDTQYF.

The V and J genes are TRBV4-1 and TRBJ2-7; 13 bases are a match to TRBD2. This CDR3 comprises 16 residues. In germline, CDR1 is MGHRA, CDR2 YSYEKL. Trimming took 5 bases from V and 1 from J; bases not matched to a gene: 5. CDR3 loop: CASSRLAGGLSYEQYF. CDR3 bases: TGCGCCAGCAGCAGACTAGCGGGGGGACTATCCTACGAGCAGTACTTC.

The rearrangement links TRBV24-1 to TRBJ2-7; D is possibly TRBD1 (6 bases). Germline loops: CDR1 KGHDR, CDR2 SFDVKD. Trimming removed 4 bases at V and 3 bases at J, with 12 bases between. The length of the CDR3 is 14 residues. Here the CDR3 reads CATSDHRVSYEQYF. The CDR3 DNA sequence: TGTGCCACCAGTGACCACAGGGTGAGCTACGAGCAGTACTTC.

This clone was found a few times. The V and J genes are TRBV19 and TRBJ2-5, with 11 bases fitting TRBD1. The CDR3 contains 15 residues. With V trimmed by 5 bases and J by 5 bases, 7 bases remained unmatched. Per germline, CDR1 LNHDA and CDR2 SQIVND (reference sequence). The CDR3 is CASSDGQGAIETQYF. CDR3 DNA: TGTGCCAGTAGTGACGGACAGGGGGCTATTGAGACCCAGTACTTC. Complete variable domain (other parts from reference TRBV19 and TRBJ2-5): DGGITQSPKYLFRKEGQNVTLSCEQNLNHDAMYWYRQDPGQGLRLIYYSQIVNDFQKGDIAEGYSVSREKKESFPLTVTSAQKNPTAFYLCASSDGQGAIETQYFGPGTRLLVL.

The V and J genes are TRBV19 and TRBJ1-5, with D maybe TRBD1 (6 bases). Between the trimmed V and J ends, which lost 6 bases and 4 bases, there was a span of 13 bases. This CDR3 comprises 14 residues. CDR1 and CDR2 from the germline V gene are LNHDA and SQIVND (reference sequence). CDR3 sequence: CASRQGEINQPQHF. CDR3 nucleotides: TGTGCCAGTAGACAGGGAGAAATAAATCAGCCCCAGCATTTT. The full variable domain, rest sourced from reference TRBV19 and TRBJ1-5, is DGGITQSPKYLFRKEGQNVTLSCEQNLNHDAMYWYRQDPGQGLRLIYYSQIVNDFQKGDIAEGYSVSREKKESFPLTVTSAQKNPTAFYLCASRQGEINQPQHFGDGTRLSIL.

J is TRBJ2-1 and V is TRBV28; 8 bases fit TRBD1. J was trimmed by 1 base and V by 3 bases; bases with no gene match: 5. Germline CDR1 is MDHEN and CDR2 is SYDVKM. The CDR3 sequence is 16 residues long. CDR3 loop: CASSFLRQGSYNEQFF. The CDR3 region has the DNA TGTGCCAGCAGTTTCTTGCGACAGGGGTCCTACAATGAGCAGTTCTTC. The whole variable domain, remainder taken from reference TRBV28 and TRBJ2-1, is DVKVTQSSRYLVKRTGEKVFLECVQDMDHENMFWYRQDPGLGLRLIYFSYDVKMKEKGDIPEGYSVSREKKERFSLILESASTNQTSMYLCASSFLRQGSYNEQFFGPGTRLTVL.

The chain uses TRBV5-6 and TRBJ1-2, with D perhaps matching TRBD1 (5 bases). Germline V gene data show CDR1 as SGHDT and CDR2 as YYEEEE. V was trimmed by 1 base and J by 1 base, leaving 20 bases between them. This CDR3 is 18 amino acids long. This chain's CDR3 is CASSLWVRGYSLNYGYTF. DNA of the CDR3: TGTGCCAGCAGCTTGTGGGTCCGGGGGTACAGCCTTAACTATGGCTACACCTTC.

The chain recombines TRBV5-6 with TRBJ2-1; no reliable D call. V lost 0 bases, J lost 5 bases, and 6 bases lay in between. Germline CDR1 reads SGHDT; CDR2 reads YYEEEE. This CDR3 has 13 amino acids. Here the CDR3 DNA reads TGTGCCAGCAGCTTGGGTACTAACAATGAGCAGTTCTTC. This translates into CASSLGTNNEQFF.

The chain combines TRBV19 with TRBJ2-7; 7 nucleotides agree with TRBD2. V lost 5 bases and J lost 0; bases outside the gene matches: 7. Germline values: CDR1 LNHDA, CDR2 SQIVND (reference sequence). The CDR3 has 15 amino acids. CDR3 DNA: TGTGCCAGTAGTGATAGCGGGTTCGACTCCTACGAGCAGTACTTC. Its protein product is CASSDSGFDSYEQYF.

Of note for this clone: A junction boundary mismatches the germline segment, possibly from a read error. The rearrangement uses TRBV5-1 and TRBJ2-2; TRBD1 matches 10 bases. The CDR3 has 21 residues. Germline CDR1 reads SGHRS; CDR2 reads YFSETQ. CDR3 region: CASSLVSGTAGTGANTGELFF. Written as DNA, the CDR3 is TGCGCCAGCAGCTTGGTCTCGGGTACCGCAGGGACAGGGGCGAATACCGGGGAGCTGTTTTTT.

The rearrangement uses TRBV14 and TRBJ2-7; TRBD1 matches 8 bases. Per the germline V gene, CDR1 is SGHDN and CDR2 is FVKESK. Trimming took 2 bases from V and 2 from J; bases not matched to a gene: 8. The CDR3 runs to 16 residues. Here the CDR3 DNA reads TGTGCCAGCAGCCAACGCCGTCTGGACAGGGCCTACGAGCAGTACTTC. Its protein is CASSQRRLDRAYEQYF.